This record covers a single T cell receptor (beta chain). Its target antigen remains unknown. The sample holds no much larger clone one base away, and base qualities are not on file. TCRbeta CDR3 regions were amplified from genomic DNA by means of the immunoSEQ Assay, a bias-controlled multiplex PCR. The published analysis was carried out like this. The number of nucleated cells in each sample was estimated from the amplification of reference gene primers within the assay. Sequence reads were collapsed and filtered to measure the absolute abundance of every unique TCRbeta CDR3 rearrangement. For each sample, productive Simpson clonality was calculated by taking the square root of Simpson's diversity index across productive rearrangements. What TCRdb holds here is the immuneACCESS table cut down to in-frame rearrangements. Part of the clones is not present; checked against another copy, under half of the missing clones reflect an unresolved V gene, and the others are unexplained. For V, J and clone size, that table is used; D and trimming come from the DNA. Counted in this sample were about 140,000 clones; 65% to 80% of them appeared once. The ten largest clones add up to roughly 17% of the sample.

The sample comes from a study of blood T cell repertoires in COVID-19 (dated by TCRdb to between 2020 and 2021). Some background on the complete study: The collaborator samples originated in the United States, Italy and Spain and spanned the acute and convalescent phases of COVID-19. The prospective study material was composed of cDNA or gDNA derived from T cells, B-cell-depleted T cells, or PBMCs. Deeply sampled blood TCRbeta repertoires from subjects exposed to, actively infected with, or recovered from COVID-19 were included in the dataset. The repertoires were made available in a free public database intended to serve as a resource for research on the immune response to SARS-CoV-2. Samples were obtained from the ongoing ImmuneRACE study (first 160 participants) and from approximately 1,200 subjects provided by 6 global collaborators. A de-identified subject ID, COVID-19 status, age in years and sex were almost always included in the sample metadata. Where available, HLA class I and class II types were taken from metadata supplied by the sample provider and were not determined by assay-based typing. Overall study results and their limits: The amount of clinical and demographic metadata varied by source and participant and was provided uncurated.

Each collaborating institution followed its own protocols to collect whole blood in K2EDTA tubes. For TCRbeta analysis, collaborator samples were shipped as frozen whole blood, as isolated PBMCs, or as DNA extracted from either sample type. Sequencing was performed on peripheral blood. The receptor was derived from a man aged 45-60 years with acute or convalescent COVID-19.

The DNA reads as follows: TGTGCCAGCTCAAAAGAAGGGGCAGGGGGCACAGATACGCAGTATTTT. Protein translation: CASSKEGAGGTDTQYF. This chain is built from TRBV18 and TRBJ2-3; 6 matching bases give a weak D call of TRBD1. The junction carries 16 bases between V and J, which are trimmed by 5 bases and 1 base respectively. Taken from cysteine to phenylalanine, the CDR3 has 16 residues. Only the CDR3 region is kept as DNA, spanning 48 bases read in frame from base 1. The germline V gene specifies KGHSH as CDR1 and LQKENI as CDR2.